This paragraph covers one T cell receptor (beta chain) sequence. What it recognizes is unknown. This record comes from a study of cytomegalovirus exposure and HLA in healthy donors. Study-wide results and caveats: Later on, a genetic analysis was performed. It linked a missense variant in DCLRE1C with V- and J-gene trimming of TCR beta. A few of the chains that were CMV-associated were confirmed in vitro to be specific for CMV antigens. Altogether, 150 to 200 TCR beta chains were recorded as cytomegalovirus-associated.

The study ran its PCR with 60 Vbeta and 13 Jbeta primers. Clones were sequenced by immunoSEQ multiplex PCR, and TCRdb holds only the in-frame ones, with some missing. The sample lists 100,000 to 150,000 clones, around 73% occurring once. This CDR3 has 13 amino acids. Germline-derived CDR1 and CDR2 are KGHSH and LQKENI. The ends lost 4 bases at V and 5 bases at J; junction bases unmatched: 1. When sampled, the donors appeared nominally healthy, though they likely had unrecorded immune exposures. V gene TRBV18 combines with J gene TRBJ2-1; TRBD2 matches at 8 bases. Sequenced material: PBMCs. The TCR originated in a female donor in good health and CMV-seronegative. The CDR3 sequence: CASSLRGDNEQFF. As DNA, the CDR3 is TGTGCCAGCTCACTGCGGGGGGACAATGAGCAGTTCTTC.